This T cell receptor beta chain was obtained from a study of cytotoxic CD8 clonotypes in ibrutinib-treated CLL. Study overall: The response samples were taken once patients had been treated for a median of about 12 months, range 6 to 36. General study findings and limits: The clonality went up when patients responded to ibrutinib and dropped back toward baseline at progression. Few clonotypes were public, and these shrank or held steady under treatment.

A note on this clone: The antigen is not known.

Sequencing was performed with immunoSEQ multiplex PCR; in TCRdb, only in-frame clones are kept and a portion is missing. The table has approximately 30,000 clones, roughly 57% seen once. Germline values: CDR1 MDHEN, CDR2 SYDVKM. The CDR3 loop spans 18 amino acids. Trimming pared 5 bases from V and 3 bases from J, leaving 26 bases between. The gene calls are TRBV28 and TRBJ2-7; weak D call: TRBD2 (6 bases). This specimen was PBMCs, taken before ibrutinib treatment. This sequence originates from a human donor with chronic lymphocytic leukemia. The CDR3 DNA is TGTGCCAGCAGTCTCCCGGAGGGCAAGCGGCGCCCTTACTACGAGCAGTACTTC. Protein product: CASSLPEGKRRPYYEQYF.